The clone carrying this T cell receptor beta chain was counted many times. The antigen is undetermined. This entry comes from a study of molecular identifiers for immune sequencing clone quantification. TCRdb itself ran the PCR reads through MiXCR, one entry per CDR3 protein. The sample lists tens of thousands of distinct CDR3 sequences, less than 20% occurring once. Findings and limits, study-wide: Spiked-in Jurkat TCR RNA corresponding to one cell was reported as detectable against around 1 million naive cells.

The CDR3 loop spans 13 amino acids. Germline V gene sequence: CDR1 WNHNN, CDR2 SYGVQD (reference sequence). V lost 6 bases to trimming and J lost 0 bases, with 9 bases between them. Construction of naive CD8 libraries employed roughly 20,000 to 1,100,000 sorted cells together with 10%, 30% or 50% RNA. The TCR was taken from a human donor in good health. Some libraries in this study had Jurkat cell RNA spiked in. The chain is built from TRBV10-1 and TRBJ2-7; D is possibly TRBD1 (6 bases). Material: naive CD8+ T cells from blood, with Jurkat cell RNA spiked in. Subset: FACS-sorted CD8+CD4-CCR7+CD45RA+ naive T cells. The CDR3 loop reads CASSRDNSYEQYF. The CDR3 bases are TGCGCCAGCAGCCGGGACAACTCCTACGAGCAGTACTTC.